This passage covers 9 T cell receptor beta chains from one sample sequenced in a study of molecular identifiers for immune sequencing clone quantification. MiXCR, run by TCRdb on the PCR reads, gives a single entry per CDR3 protein. The data contain 300,000 to 400,000 distinct CDR3 sequences, 20% to 25% of them singletons. Sample: naive CD8+ T cells from blood, with Jurkat cell RNA spiked in. Subset in this sample: FACS-sorted CD8+CD4-CCR7+CD45RA+ naive T cells. Receptor source: a human donor in good health. Some libraries in this study had Jurkat cell RNA spiked in.

This clonotype has ten or more counts. The CDR3 reads CASSLEGSRRYQPQHF. CDR3 DNA sequence: TGTGCCAGCAGCTTAGAAGGTTCCAGGAGGTATCAGCCCCAGCATTTT. The chain carries TRBV7-2 and TRBJ1-5; D is ambiguous. V lost 1 base and J lost 5, with 15 bases in between. Germline values: CDR1 SGHTA, CDR2 FQGNSA. This CDR3 is built from 16 residues.

This clonotype has at least ten counts. The V gene is TRBV20-1, the J gene TRBJ1-2; D is undetermined. Trimming pared 3 bases from V and 7 bases from J, leaving 3 bases between. Germline V gene lookup returns CDR1 DFQATT and CDR2 SNEGSKA (reference sequence). The CDR3 has 9 residues. The CDR3 region has the DNA TGCAGTGCTAGTCCTGGCTACACCTTC. Its translation: CSASPGYTF.

This clonotype was detected only a few times. The rearrangement links TRBV7-9 to TRBJ2-7, with a possible D match to TRBD2 (5 bases). The length of the CDR3 is 16 residues. Germline assignment: CDR1 SEHNR and CDR2 FQNEAQ (reference sequence). The ends were cut back, 4 bases at V and 1 base at J, with 17 bases in the middle. CDR3 DNA sequence: TGTGCCAGCAGCTCGAATACGCGACCGGGGTCCTACGAGCAGTACTTC. Protein sequence: CASSSNTRPGSYEQYF.

This clonotype was seen at least ten times. The chain has TRBV4-3 and TRBJ2-7; 8 bases are a match to TRBD1. Germline V gene lookup returns CDR1 LGHNA and CDR2 YSLEER. Losses at the gene ends were 1 base for V and 4 bases for J; bases not matched to a gene: 3. The CDR3 length is 14 residues. The CDR3 sequence is CASSQGTGPYEQYF. The CDR3, as DNA: TGCGCCAGCAGCCAAGGGACAGGGCCGTACGAGCAGTACTTC.

The V and J genes are TRBV9 and TRBJ2-3; 7 bases fit TRBD2. CDR1 is SGDLS, CDR2 YYNGEE, per germline. This CDR3 contains 16 residues. Trimming cost V 4 bases and J 4 bases; bases outside gene matches: 12. The CDR3 is CASSYYGAGSSDTQYF. CDR3 bases: TGTGCCAGCAGCTATTACGGAGCGGGATCCTCAGATACGCAGTATTTT.

This clonotype appeared once. One base away lies a much larger clone, so this may be a sequencing read error. The genes are TRBV5-1 and TRBJ1-1, with D perhaps matching TRBD1 (5 bases). The germline V gene has CDR1 SGHRS and CDR2 YFSETQ. The CDR3 runs 14 residues. CDR3 DNA: TGCGCCAGCAGCCCGGACATAATGAACACTGGAGCTTTCTTT. It yields the protein CASSPDIMNTGAFF.

The table lists this clonotype with many counts. The chain couples TRBV29-1 to TRBJ1-1; 7 nucleotides match TRBD1. CDR1 and CDR2 from the germline V gene are SQVTM and ANQGSEA. Trimming cost V 3 bases and J 0 bases; bases outside gene matches: 1. The CDR3 contains 13 residues. The CDR3 is CSVEDRLNTEAFF. CDR3 nucleotides: TGCAGCGTTGAGGACAGGTTGAACACTGAAGCTTTCTTT.

This clonotype showed up many times. This chain links TRBV7-9 with TRBJ2-7; D is perhaps TRBD1 or TRBD2 (5 bases each). Per the germline V gene, CDR1 is SEHNR and CDR2 is FQNEAQ (reference sequence). Between the trimmed V and J ends, which lost 5 bases and 2 bases, there was a span of 10 bases. This CDR3 has 13 residues. The CDR3 region has the DNA TGTGCCAGCAGCCGGGACGCAGCCTACGAGCAGTACTTC. This sequence encodes CASSRDAAYEQYF.

This clonotype came up many times. The rearrangement links TRBV29-1 to TRBJ2-1; D gene unclear. The CDR3 extends over 10 amino acids. Per the germline V gene, CDR1 is SQVTM and CDR2 is ANQGSEA. V was trimmed by 3 bases and J by 7 bases, leaving 4 bases between them. The CDR3 nucleotides are TGCAGCGTTGAGGTGAATGAGCAGTTCTTC. It is translated as CSVEVNEQFF.